What follows are 8 T cell receptor beta chains derived from one specimen sequenced in a study of OX40 agonist ivuxolimab in advanced cancers. Here immunoSEQ multiplex PCR was the method, and the copy in TCRdb shows in-frame clones only, minus some. The sample has about 89,000 clones, roughly 90% seen once. Sequenced material: CD4+ or CD8+ T cells sorted from blood, taken in a trial of the OX40 agonist ivuxolimab. All receptors come from an adult with an advanced solid tumor such as melanoma, head and neck, liver or kidney cancer.

The rearrangement uses TRBV29-1 and TRBJ2-7; 10 bases are shared with TRBD1. The J segment lost 3 bases and the V segment lost 1 base, leaving 3 bases of the junction unmatched. The CDR3 runs to 14 residues. Germline CDR1 reads SQVTM; CDR2 reads ANQGSEA. The CDR3 DNA follows: TGCAGCGTTGAAGTAGGACAGGGGGGCTACGAGCAGTACTTC. The encoded protein is CSVEVGQGGYEQYF.

The chain carries TRBV6-1 and TRBJ1-5, with 8 bases lining up with TRBD1. Germline trimming cut 4 bases from V and 6 bases from J; bases unmatched to any gene: 8. In germline, CDR1 is MNHNS, CDR2 SASEGT. The CDR3 totals 15 residues. This chain's CDR3 is CASSAETGGTQPQHF. CDR3 nucleotides: TGTGCCAGCAGTGCTGAAACAGGGGGTACTCAGCCCCAGCATTTT.

The V call is TRBV5-8, the J call TRBJ2-5, with 11 bases aligning to TRBD2. Germline V gives CDR1 SGHTS, CDR2 YDEGEE. This CDR3 has 15 residues. J gave up 5 bases and V 4 bases, and 7 bases lay outside the gene matches. The CDR3 spells CASSPKTSGGETQYF. CDR3 sequence (DNA): TGTGCCAGCAGCCCCAAAACTAGCGGGGGTGAGACCCAGTACTTC.

The chain is built from TRBV11-2 and TRBJ1-2; D might be TRBD1 (5 bases). The CDR3 length is 12 residues. Germline V gene sequence: CDR1 SGHAT, CDR2 FQNNGV. Between the trimmed V and J ends, which lost 5 bases and 8 bases, there was a span of 12 bases. The CDR3 DNA reads TGTGCCAGCAGCCGATGGGGGGGAGGCTACACCTTC. This gives the protein CASSRWGGGYTF.

The chain has TRBV2 and TRBJ2-7; tentative D call: TRBD2 (6 bases). The length of the CDR3 is 13 residues. V lost 3 bases, J lost 2 bases, and 8 bases lay in between. CDR1 is SNHLY and CDR2 is FYNNEI in the germline V gene. The CDR3 DNA follows: TGTGCCAGCAGTGAGGGACTGGCCTACGAGCAGTACTTC. As protein: CASSEGLAYEQYF.

The chain joins TRBV7-8 to TRBJ1-2; 12 bases line up with TRBD1. The trim removed 0 bases at V and 8 bases at J, leaving 1 base unmatched. Germline CDR1 is SGHVS and CDR2 is FQNEAQ. The CDR3 totals 14 residues. CDR3 nucleotides: TGTGCCAGCAGCTTAGCCGGGACAGGGGGCGGCTACACCTTC. This codes for CASSLAGTGGGYTF.

Only a few counts were recorded for this clone. The gene calls are TRBV10-3 and TRBJ1-1; 9 bases match TRBD1. The germline V gene has CDR1 ENHRY and CDR2 SYGVKD. The CDR3 is 14 amino acids. J gave up 2 bases and V 7 bases, and 5 bases lay outside the gene matches. CDR3 in DNA: TGTGCCATCACTCCGGGACAGGGTAACACTGAAGCTTTCTTT. It translates to CAITPGQGNTEAFF.

The rearrangement links TRBV2 to TRBJ2-2, with 9 positions matching TRBD2. The CDR3 has 15 residues. Trimming at V came to 3 bases and at J to 10 bases, leaving 9 bases not matched to a gene. Per the germline V gene, CDR1 is SNHLY and CDR2 is FYNNEI. The CDR3: CASSEFLAGSEELFF. CDR3 DNA: TGTGCCAGCAGTGAGTTTCTAGCGGGGTCGGAGGAGCTGTTTTTT.